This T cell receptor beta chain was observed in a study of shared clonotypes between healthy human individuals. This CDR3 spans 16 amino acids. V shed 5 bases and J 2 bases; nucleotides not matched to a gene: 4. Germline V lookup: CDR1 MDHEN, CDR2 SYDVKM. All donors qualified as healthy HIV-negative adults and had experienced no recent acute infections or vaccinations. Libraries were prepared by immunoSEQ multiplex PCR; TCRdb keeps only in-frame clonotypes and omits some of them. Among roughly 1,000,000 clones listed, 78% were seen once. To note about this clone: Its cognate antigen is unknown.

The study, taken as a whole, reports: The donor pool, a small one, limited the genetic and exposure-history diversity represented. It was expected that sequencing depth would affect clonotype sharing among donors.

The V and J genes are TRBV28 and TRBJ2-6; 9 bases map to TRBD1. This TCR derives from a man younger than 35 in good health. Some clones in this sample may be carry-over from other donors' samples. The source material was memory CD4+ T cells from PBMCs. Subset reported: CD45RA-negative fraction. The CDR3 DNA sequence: TGTGCCAGCAGTGGCCGACAGGGGGCTGGGGCCAACGTCCTGACTTTC. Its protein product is CASSGRQGAGANVLTF.